The 8 T cell receptor beta chains below all came from one sample that was sequenced in a study of T-cell memory formation after mild COVID-19. A single record per CDR3 protein comes from TCRdb applying MiXCR to the 5' RACE reads. The sample consists of 450,000 to 650,000 distinct CDR3 sequences, about 20% of them appearing once. The specimen was PBMCs or a T cell subset sorted from them (not recorded which). The receptors here all came from an adult woman who had mild COVID-19 (a few samples of this study predate the infection). Cell type and time point are not known.

With regard to this clonotype: With a much larger clone just one base away, this may be a read error. V and J are TRBV4-1 and TRBJ1-1; 7 nucleotides match TRBD1. Germline CDR1 and CDR2: MGHRA and YSYEKL. This CDR3 is 15 amino acids long. The CDR3 sequence is CDSSQRDSDWTEAFF. The CDR3 DNA is TGCGACAGCAGCCAGAGGGACAGCGATTGGACTGAAGCTTTCTTT.

The rearrangement uses TRBV11-2 and TRBJ2-1; TRBD2 aligns across 14 bases. This CDR3 is built from 16 residues. Germline V gene sequence: CDR1 SGHAT, CDR2 FQNNGV. The V and J ends lost 5 bases and 7 bases, in that order; junction bases with no gene match: 7. CDR3 in amino acids: CASSRLAGGPANEQFF. In DNA form, the CDR3 reads TGTGCCAGCAGCCGACTAGCGGGGGGGCCTGCAAATGAGCAGTTCTTC.

This chain uses TRBV14 with TRBJ2-5; D not resolved. CDR1 and CDR2 (germline): SGHDN, FVKESK. The CDR3 spans 15 residues. Trimming pared 4 bases from V and 9 bases from J, leaving 21 bases between. CDR3 residues: CASSPSLTASGPQYF. The CDR3 DNA follows: TGTGCCAGCAGCCCATCCTTGACGGCTAGTGGGCCCCAGTACTTC.

This clonotype has a handful of counts. This sequence joins TRBV6-1 and TRBJ2-5; D unresolved. CDR3 length: 15 amino acids. Trimming shortened V by 2 bases and J by 2 bases, and 12 bases separated the two germline ends. Germline V gives CDR1 MNHNS, CDR2 SASEGT. This CDR3 reads CASSESWVGQETQYF. CDR3 coding DNA: TGTGCCAGCAGTGAATCCTGGGTGGGGCAAGAGACCCAGTACTTC.

This clonotype came up a few times. V and J are TRBV18 and TRBJ1-1; TRBD1 matches at 8 bases. Per the germline V gene, CDR1 is KGHSH and CDR2 is LQKENI. V gave up 0 bases and J gave up 1 base; unmatched junction bases: 1. The CDR3 length is 15 residues. The CDR3, as DNA: TGTGCCAGCTCACCACCCAGGGGGCCGAACACTGAAGCTTTCTTT. This gives the protein CASSPPRGPNTEAFF.

The rearrangement links TRBV6-1 to TRBJ2-7, with TRBD2 matching over 7 bases. V was clipped by 8 bases and J by 4 bases; unmatched bases: 8. Germline assignment: CDR1 MNHNS and CDR2 SASEGT. This CDR3 is built from 13 residues. CDR3 amino acids: CASRGELFYEQYF. CDR3 bases: TGTGCCAGCCGGGGGGAGCTGTTTTACGAGCAGTACTTC.

The chain recombines TRBV5-6 with TRBJ1-6; 10 bases line up with TRBD1. The V gene end was trimmed by 4 bases and the J gene end by 7 bases; junction bases not matched to a gene: 5. CDR3 size: 15 residues. Per germline, CDR1 SGHDT and CDR2 YYEEEE. For the CDR3, the DNA is TGTGCCAGCAGCGGGACGGGACAGGGGAATTCACCCCTCCACTTT. Its translation is CASSGTGQGNSPLHF.

This clonotype was seen a handful of times. The chain recombines TRBV14 with TRBJ2-3; D tentatively reads TRBD1 or TRBD2 (5 bases each). Germline assignment: CDR1 SGHDN and CDR2 FVKESK. This CDR3 is built from 14 residues. The germline V and J ends were trimmed by 5 bases and 2 bases, with 11 bases remaining between them. The DNA for the CDR3 is TGTGCCAGCAGCGGCCGGGACCACACAGATACGCAGTATTTT. It translates to CASSGRDHTDTQYF.